This entry lists 25 T cell receptor beta chains sequenced from one sample in a study of cytomegalovirus exposure and HLA in healthy donors. The PCR ran on 60 Vbeta and 13 Jbeta primers. TCRdb keeps only in-frame clones here, not all; method: immunoSEQ multiplex PCR. The table has 120,000 or so clones, 78% seen once. The material sequenced was PBMCs. These receptors came from a middle-aged woman in good health and CMV-seronegative.

The J gene is TRBJ2-7, the V gene TRBV28; tentatively, D is TRBD1 (6 bases). CDR3 length: 12 amino acids. V was clipped by 8 bases and J by 3 bases, with 11 bases between them. Per germline, CDR1 MDHEN and CDR2 SYDVKM. CDR3: CASFSTGYEQYF. CDR3 coding DNA: TGTGCCAGCTTCTCGACAGGCTACGAGCAGTACTTC. The full variable domain, its missing parts supplied by reference TRBV28 and TRBJ2-7, is DVKVTQSSRYLVKRTGEKVFLECVQDMDHENMFWYRQDPGLGLRLIYFSYDVKMKEKGDIPEGYSVSREKKERFSLILESASTNQTSMYLCASFSTGYEQYFGPGTRLTVT.

The chain employs TRBV14 and TRBJ1-2; D is uncertain. This CDR3 has 14 residues. V lost 0 bases, J lost 8 bases, and 13 bases lay in between. Germline V lookup: CDR1 SGHDN, CDR2 FVKESK. DNA for the CDR3: TGTGCCAGCAGCCAAGATTTGACTCGCCTCGGCTACACCTTC. This codes for CASSQDLTRLGYTF.

The chain couples TRBV20-1 to TRBJ2-7; 8 positions match TRBD2. Germline values: CDR1 DFQATT, CDR2 SNEGSKA (reference sequence). The CDR3 has 11 residues. The V and J ends lost 8 bases and 6 bases, in that order; junction bases with no gene match: 6. The CDR3 DNA reads TGCAGTCCCAGCGGGAGAACCGAGCAGTACTTC. It is translated as CSPSGRTEQYF.

This sequence joins TRBV19 and TRBJ1-5; D possibly corresponds to TRBD1 (5 bases). The V end lost 0 bases, the J end lost 11 bases, and 11 bases lay between the germline ends. The germline CDR1 and CDR2 sequences are LNHDA and SQIVND (reference sequence). This CDR3 has 13 amino acids. CDR3 sequence: CASSIDLTASQHF. CDR3 nucleotides: TGTGCCAGTAGTATAGATCTGACAGCCTCCCAGCATTTT.

The chain combines TRBV2 with TRBJ1-4; D is ambiguous. V lost 3 bases and J lost 5, with 13 bases in between. Germline lookup yields CDR1 SNHLY and CDR2 FYNNEI. This CDR3 is 15 amino acids long. CDR3: CASSDPNYDNEKLFF. DNA of the CDR3: TGTGCCAGCAGTGACCCAAACTATGACAATGAAAAACTGTTTTTT.

The V and J genes are TRBV11-2 and TRBJ2-5; D possibly corresponds to TRBD2 (6 bases). The CDR3 consists of 14 residues. The ends were cut back, 4 bases at V and 5 bases at J, with 14 bases in the middle. Germline loops: CDR1 SGHAT, CDR2 FQNNGV. CDR3 residues: CASSWGGREETQYF. The DNA for the CDR3 is TGTGCCAGCAGCTGGGGTGGACGGGAGGAGACCCAGTACTTC.

The chain links TRBV11-3 to TRBJ2-1, with D tentatively TRBD1 (7 bases). Trimming left V 5 bases short and J 6 bases short, with 14 bases between. The germline V gene has CDR1 SGHNT and CDR2 YENEEA. CDR3 length: 14 residues. The CDR3 loop reads CASSTGAGGNEQFF. Here the CDR3 DNA reads TGTGCCAGCAGCACGGGGGCAGGGGGCAATGAGCAGTTCTTC.

The V gene is TRBV5-1, the J gene TRBJ2-1; D may be TRBD1 (6 bases). The germline gives CDR1 SGHRS, CDR2 YFSETQ. The CDR3 has 15 residues. Trimming took off 4 bases at V and 3 bases at J, with 14 bases between the two ends. The CDR3 coding sequence is TGCGCCAGCAGCGCTAGGACAGCTGTCTACAATGAGCAGTTCTTC. Translation: CASSARTAVYNEQFF. Full variable domain (remainder filled in from reference TRBV5-1 and TRBJ2-1): KAGVTQTPRYLIKTRGQQVTLSCSPISGHRSVSWYQQTPGQGLQFLFEYFSETQRNKGNFPGRFSGRQFSNSRSEMNVSTLELGDSALYLCASSARTAVYNEQFFGPGTRLTVL.

J is TRBJ2-5 and V is TRBV4-1; D unresolved. The J call may be in error: the DNA end matches TRBJ2-7 better. Germline CDR1 is MGHRA and CDR2 is YSYEKL. This CDR3 region has 13 residues. In DNA, the CDR3 is TGCGCCAGCAGCGCAGGTCGTTCCTACGAGCAGTACTTC. Translating it yields CASSAGRSYEQYF.

This clone has just one count. The V call is TRBV7-4, the J call TRBJ2-3; maybe TRBD2 (7 bases). Germline CDR1 reads SGHVT; CDR2 reads SQSDAQ. This CDR3 contains 13 residues. Between the trimmed V and J ends, which lost 4 bases and 7 bases, there was a span of 12 bases. CDR3 in DNA: TGTGCCAGCAGCTCCAAGGGGGGGAATACGCAGTATTTT. Translation: CASSSKGGNTQYF.

In its sample, this clone was seen once. The chain links TRBV5-4 to TRBJ1-1; D is undetermined. Looked up from germline, CDR1 is SGHNT and CDR2 is YYREEE (reference sequence). Trimming cost V 0 bases and J 0 bases, with 6 bases left between them. The CDR3 has 14 amino acids. CDR3 DNA: TGTGCCAGCAGCTTGGCGGGGATGAACACTGAAGCTTTCTTT. Protein: CASSLAGMNTEAFF.

The genes are TRBV18 and TRBJ2-3, with TRBD2 as a possible D gene (6 bases). V lost 5 bases to trimming and J lost 5 bases, with 20 bases between them. CDR3 length: 16 residues. The V gene's germline CDR1 is KGHSH and CDR2 LQKENI. Here the CDR3 reads CASSTRKGTLKDTQYF. CDR3 coding DNA: TGTGCCAGCTCAACGCGTAAAGGGACTTTGAAAGATACGCAGTATTTT.

This clone has only one observation. A read error may account for a junction end that differs from germline. The chain has TRBV7-7 and TRBJ2-7; 7 nucleotides align to TRBD2. The CDR3 covers 16 residues. CDR1 is SSHAT, CDR2 FNYEAQ, per germline (reference sequence). CDR3 region: CASSPTQGRGSKEQYF. DNA of the CDR3: TGTGCTAGCAGCCCCACCCAAGGGCGGGGGAGTAAAGAGCAGTACTTC.

V usage is TRBV5-5 and J usage is TRBJ1-5, with TRBD1 matching 8 bases. The germline V gene encodes CDR1 SGHKS and CDR2 YYEKEE (reference sequence). CDR3 length equals 15 residues. With V trimmed by 0 bases and J by 6 bases, 5 bases remained unmatched. The CDR3 DNA follows: TGTGCCAGCAGCTTGGCTCAGGGGGCGGGTCAGCCCCAGCATTTT. This translates into CASSLAQGAGQPQHF. The complete variable domain, with remaining parts taken from reference TRBV5-5 and TRBJ1-5, reads DAGVTQSPTHLIKTRGQQVTLRCSPISGHKSVSWYQQVLGQGPQFIFQYYEKEERGRGNFPDRFSARQFPNYSSELNVNALLLGDSALYLCASSLAQGAGQPQHFGDGTRLSIL.

The chain is built from TRBV5-4 and TRBJ1-2; D is possibly TRBD1 (6 bases). Germline-derived CDR1 and CDR2 are SGHNT and YYREEE (reference sequence). The V end lost 4 bases, the J end lost 4 bases, and 8 bases lay between the germline ends. The CDR3 runs to 12 residues. The CDR3 bases are TGTGCCAGCAGCGCGGACAGCTATGGCTACACCTTC. Residues: CASSADSYGYTF.

This chain connects TRBV6-5 to TRBJ1-1; TRBD1 matches 7 bases. The CDR3 has 15 residues. Germline-derived CDR1 and CDR2 are MNHEY and SVGAGI. The junction had 4 bases not matched to a gene; V was cut back by 0 bases and J by 3 bases. Here the CDR3 reads CASSYSIQGDTEAFF. The CDR3 region has the DNA TGTGCCAGCAGTTACTCGATTCAGGGGGACACTGAAGCTTTCTTT.

This clone occurred a few times. The chain recombines TRBV9 with TRBJ2-1; perhaps TRBD2 as D (5 bases). Germline V lookup: CDR1 SGDLS, CDR2 YYNGEE. This CDR3 contains 17 residues. Trimming left V 0 bases short and J 0 bases short, with 13 bases between. CDR3 sequence reads: CASSVVAAASSYNEQFF. DNA of the CDR3: TGTGCCAGCAGCGTAGTAGCAGCGGCCTCCTCCTACAATGAGCAGTTCTTC.

This rearrangement joins TRBV9 to TRBJ1-5; no definite D call. The CDR3 covers 15 residues. V was pared by 3 bases and J by 0 bases, with 10 bases between. Germline V gene lookup returns CDR1 SGDLS and CDR2 YYNGEE. CDR3 sequence (DNA): TGTGCCAGCAGCGCAGGTGCGTATAGCAATCAGCCCCAGCATTTT. Translation gives CASSAGAYSNQPQHF.

This sequence joins TRBV15 and TRBJ2-1; 7 positions agree with TRBD2. Germline-derived CDR1 and CDR2 are LNHNV and YYDKDF (reference sequence). With V trimmed by 1 base and J by 7 bases, 4 bases remained unmatched. The CDR3 is 14 amino acids. The CDR3 DNA is TGTGCCACCAGCAGAGGGCTGGGGGGGAATGAGCAGTTCTTC. It specifies CATSRGLGGNEQFF.

This clone was counted once. The chain employs TRBV2 and TRBJ2-5; TRBD1 matches at 7 bases. The CDR3 is 14 amino acids. From germline, CDR1 is SNHLY and CDR2 FYNNEI. Germline trimming cut 4 bases from V and 2 bases from J; bases unmatched to any gene: 4. The CDR3 nucleotides are TGTGCCAGCAGTGTAGGACAGGAACAAGAGACCCAGTACTTC. Translating gives CASSVGQEQETQYF.

The J gene is TRBJ2-1, the V gene TRBV4-3; 8 nucleotides line up with TRBD2. This CDR3 spans 15 amino acids. With V trimmed by 4 bases and J by 7 bases, 9 bases remained unmatched. CDR1 is LGHNA and CDR2 is YSLEER in the germline V gene. CDR3 sequence: CASSPTRTSRNEQFF. In nucleotides, the CDR3 is TGCGCCAGCAGCCCCACCCGGACTAGCAGGAATGAGCAGTTCTTC.

The chain is built from TRBV5-8 and TRBJ2-5; 9 bases are shared with TRBD1. The CDR3 length is 13 residues. Looked up from germline, CDR1 is SGHTS and CDR2 is YDEGEE. V lost 4 bases to trimming and J lost 3 bases; unmatched junction nucleotides: 1. In DNA, the CDR3 is TGTGCCAGCAGCCGGGACAGGGAAGAGACCCAGTACTTC. Protein product: CASSRDREETQYF.

This clone was picked up one time. This chain uses TRBV7-6 with TRBJ1-3; D is possibly TRBD1 (5 bases). This CDR3 has 16 amino acids. Germline V gene data show CDR1 as SGHVS and CDR2 as FNYEAQ. Trimming cost V 5 bases and J 2 bases, with 16 bases left between them. The CDR3 DNA reads TGTGCCAGCAGCGCGTTTTCAGGCAGGGCTGGAAACACCATATATTTT. Encoded protein: CASSAFSGRAGNTIYF.

The chain links TRBV7-9 to TRBJ2-1, with 7 positions matching TRBD2. The V segment lost 10 bases and the J segment 5 bases; nucleotides outside the gene matches: 17. Germline values: CDR1 SEHNR, CDR2 FQNEAQ (reference sequence). This CDR3 contains 16 residues. CDR3 nucleotides: TGTGCCATACCGGGGGGAGGGCAGGTCATCGACAATGAGCAGTTCTTC. It codes for CAIPGGGQVIDNEQFF.

V and J are TRBV6-1 and TRBJ2-5, with a tentative D call TRBD2 (5 bases). The V and J ends lost 8 bases and 1 base respectively, with 14 bases between them. This CDR3 spans 14 amino acids. Germline CDR1 and CDR2: MNHNS and SASEGT. The CDR3 DNA reads TGTGCCAGCCAGGCTGGACTTTTCCAAGAGACCCAGTACTTC. Translation: CASQAGLFQETQYF.